This TCR beta chain came from a study of beta chain features in type 1 diabetes. The entirety of the isolated RNA underwent reverse transcription, so expressed TCRB transcripts were sequenced. Produced via immunoSEQ multiplex PCR; TCRdb's table is partial and in-frame only. The table has 250,000 to 350,000 clones, 14% seen once. Germline values: CDR1 MNHEY, CDR2 SVGAGI. The CDR3 is 14 amino acids. V lost 2 bases and J lost 8, with 12 bases in between. The TCR comes from a man aged 30 to 39 in good health. Sequencing input: central memory CD4+ T cells from blood. The chain couples TRBV6-5 to TRBJ2-2, with a weak D call TRBD2 (6 bases). The chain's CDR3 is CASSYRREGGELFF. The CDR3 coding sequence is TGTGCCAGCAGTTACAGGAGGGAAGGGGGGGAGCTGTTTTTT.